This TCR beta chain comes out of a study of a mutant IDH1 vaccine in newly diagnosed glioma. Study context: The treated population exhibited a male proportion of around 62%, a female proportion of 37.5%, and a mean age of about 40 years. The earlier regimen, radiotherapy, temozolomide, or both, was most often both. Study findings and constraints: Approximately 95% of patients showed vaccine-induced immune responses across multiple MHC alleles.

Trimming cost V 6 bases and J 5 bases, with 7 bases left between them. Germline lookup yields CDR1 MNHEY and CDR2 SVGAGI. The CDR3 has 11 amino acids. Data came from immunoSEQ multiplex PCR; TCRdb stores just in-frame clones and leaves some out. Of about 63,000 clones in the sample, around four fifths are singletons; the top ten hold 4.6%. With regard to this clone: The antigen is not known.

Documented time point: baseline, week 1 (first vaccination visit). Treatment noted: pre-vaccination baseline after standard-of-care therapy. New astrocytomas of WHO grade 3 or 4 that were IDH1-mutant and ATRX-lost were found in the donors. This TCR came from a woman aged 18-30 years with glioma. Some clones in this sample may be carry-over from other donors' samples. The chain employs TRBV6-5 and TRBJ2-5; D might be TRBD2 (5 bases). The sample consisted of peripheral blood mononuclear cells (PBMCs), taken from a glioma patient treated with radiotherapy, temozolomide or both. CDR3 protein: CASSPGETQYF. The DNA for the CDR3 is TGTGCCAGCAGCCCGGGGGAGACCCAGTACTTC.